The T cell receptor beta chain described here comes from a study of CD8 T cells in ankylosing spondylitis. Losses at the gene ends were 10 bases for V and 2 bases for J; bases not matched to a gene: 6. CDR1 and CDR2 from the germline V gene are WSHSY and SAAADI. The CDR3 runs to 16 residues. TCRdb redid the calling of the 5' RACE reads with MiXCR, one entry per CDR3 protein. The sample contains approximately 110,000 distinct CDR3 sequences, approximately 25% of which appear only once. The TCR originated in a male donor with ankylosing spondylitis. This chain joins TRBV10-2 and TRBJ2-1, with TRBD2 matching 15 bases. The sample taken for sequencing was synovial fluid, either unsorted or a sorted T cell fraction (not recorded which). The DNA for the CDR3 is TGCGCCACCCGGACTAGCGGGAGGGCCGCCTACAATGAGCAGTTCTTC. This codes for CATRTSGRAAYNEQFF.